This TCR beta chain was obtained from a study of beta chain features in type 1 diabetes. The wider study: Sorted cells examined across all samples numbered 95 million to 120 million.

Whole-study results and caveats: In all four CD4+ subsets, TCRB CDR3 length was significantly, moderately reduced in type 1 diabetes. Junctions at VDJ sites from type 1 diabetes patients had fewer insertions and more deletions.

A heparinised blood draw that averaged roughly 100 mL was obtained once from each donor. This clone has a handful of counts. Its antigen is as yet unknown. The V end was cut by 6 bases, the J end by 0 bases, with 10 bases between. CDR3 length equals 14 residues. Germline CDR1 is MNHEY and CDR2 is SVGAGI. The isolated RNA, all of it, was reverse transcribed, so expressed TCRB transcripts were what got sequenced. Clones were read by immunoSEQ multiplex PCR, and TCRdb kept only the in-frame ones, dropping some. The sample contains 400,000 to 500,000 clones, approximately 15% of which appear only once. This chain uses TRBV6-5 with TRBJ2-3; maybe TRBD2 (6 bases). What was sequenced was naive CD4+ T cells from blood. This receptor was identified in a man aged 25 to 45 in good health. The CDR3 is CASRIAVSTDTQYF. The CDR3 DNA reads TGTGCCAGCAGAATAGCGGTTAGCACAGATACGCAGTATTTT.